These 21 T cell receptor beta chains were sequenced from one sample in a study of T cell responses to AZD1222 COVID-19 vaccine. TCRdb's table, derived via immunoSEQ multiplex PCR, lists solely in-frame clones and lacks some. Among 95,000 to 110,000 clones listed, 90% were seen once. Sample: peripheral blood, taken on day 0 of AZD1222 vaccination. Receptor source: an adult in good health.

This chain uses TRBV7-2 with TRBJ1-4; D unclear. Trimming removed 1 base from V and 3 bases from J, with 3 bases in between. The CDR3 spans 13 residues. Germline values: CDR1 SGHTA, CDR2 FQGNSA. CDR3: CASSLVANEKLFF. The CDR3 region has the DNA TGTGCCAGCAGCTTAGTAGCTAATGAAAAACTGTTTTTT.

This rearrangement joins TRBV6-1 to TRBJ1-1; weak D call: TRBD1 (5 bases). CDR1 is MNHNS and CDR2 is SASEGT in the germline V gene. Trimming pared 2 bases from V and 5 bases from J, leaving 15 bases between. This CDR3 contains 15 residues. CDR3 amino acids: CASSESWGGGTEAFF. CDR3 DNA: TGTGCCAGCAGTGAATCTTGGGGTGGGGGAACTGAAGCTTTCTTT.

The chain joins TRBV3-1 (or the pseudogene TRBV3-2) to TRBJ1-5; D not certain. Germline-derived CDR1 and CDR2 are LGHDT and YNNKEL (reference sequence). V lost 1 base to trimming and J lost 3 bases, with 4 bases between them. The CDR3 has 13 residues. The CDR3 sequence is CASSQGFNQPQHF. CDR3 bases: TGTGCCAGCAGCCAAGGGTTCAATCAGCCCCAGCATTTT.

Here the CDR3 DNA reads TGTGCCATCAGGGGGGGACAGGGGGCTAATCAGCCCCAGCATTTT. Its protein product is CAIRGGQGANQPQHF. This rearrangement joins TRBV10-3 to TRBJ1-5; 12 positions match TRBD1. Germline trimming cut 6 bases from V and 4 bases from J; bases unmatched to any gene: 4. The CDR3 spans 15 residues. Germline V gene sequence: CDR1 ENHRY, CDR2 SYGVKD.

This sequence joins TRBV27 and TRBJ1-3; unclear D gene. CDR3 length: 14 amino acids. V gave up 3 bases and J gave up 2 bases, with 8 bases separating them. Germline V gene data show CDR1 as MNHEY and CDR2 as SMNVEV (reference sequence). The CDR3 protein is CASSFEGTGNTIYF. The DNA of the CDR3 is TGTGCCAGCAGTTTCGAGGGTACTGGAAACACCATATATTTT.

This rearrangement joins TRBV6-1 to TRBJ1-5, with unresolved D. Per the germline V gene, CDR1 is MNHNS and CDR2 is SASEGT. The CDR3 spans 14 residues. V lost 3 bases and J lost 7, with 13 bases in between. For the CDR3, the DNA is TGTGCCAGCAGTGAGAGTGGCCCAAGGCAGCCCCAGCATTTT. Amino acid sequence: CASSESGPRQPQHF.

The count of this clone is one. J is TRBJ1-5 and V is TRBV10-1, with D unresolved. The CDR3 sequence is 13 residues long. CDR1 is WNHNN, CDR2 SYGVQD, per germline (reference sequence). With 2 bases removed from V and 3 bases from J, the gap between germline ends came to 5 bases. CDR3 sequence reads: CASSEGVNQPQHF. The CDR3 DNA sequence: TGCGCCAGCAGTGAGGGGGTCAATCAGCCCCAGCATTTT.

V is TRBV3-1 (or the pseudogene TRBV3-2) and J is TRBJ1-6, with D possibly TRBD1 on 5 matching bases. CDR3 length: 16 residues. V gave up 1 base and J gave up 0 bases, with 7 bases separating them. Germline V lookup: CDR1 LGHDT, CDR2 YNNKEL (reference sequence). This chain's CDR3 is CASSQAGGSYNSPLHF. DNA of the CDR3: TGTGCCAGCAGCCAAGCCGGGGGCTCCTATAATTCACCCCTCCACTTT.

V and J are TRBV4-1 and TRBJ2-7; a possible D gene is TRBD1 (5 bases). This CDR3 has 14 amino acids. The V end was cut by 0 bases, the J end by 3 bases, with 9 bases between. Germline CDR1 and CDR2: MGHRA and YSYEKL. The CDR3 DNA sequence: TGCGCCAGCAGCCAAGATAGGGGCAACTACGAGCAGTACTTC. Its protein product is CASSQDRGNYEQYF.

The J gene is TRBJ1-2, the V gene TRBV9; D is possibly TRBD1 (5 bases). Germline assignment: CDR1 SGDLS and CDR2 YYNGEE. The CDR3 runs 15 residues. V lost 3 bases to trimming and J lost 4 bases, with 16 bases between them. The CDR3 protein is CASSGPLGGGYGYTF. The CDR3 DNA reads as TGTGCCAGCAGCGGACCCCTCGGGGGGGGCTATGGCTACACCTTC.

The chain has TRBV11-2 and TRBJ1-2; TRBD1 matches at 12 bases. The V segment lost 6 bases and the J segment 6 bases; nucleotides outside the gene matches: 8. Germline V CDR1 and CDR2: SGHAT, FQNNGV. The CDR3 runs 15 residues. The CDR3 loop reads CASRTVGQGANGYTF. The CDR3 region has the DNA TGTGCCAGCAGGACGGTGGGACAGGGGGCAAATGGCTACACCTTC. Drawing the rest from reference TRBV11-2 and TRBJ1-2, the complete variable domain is EAGVAQSPRYKIIEKRQSVAFWCNPISGHATLYWYQQILGQGPKLLIQFQNNGVVDDSQLPKDRFSAERLKGVDSTLKIQPAKLEDSAVYLCASRTVGQGANGYTFGSGTRLTVV.

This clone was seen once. The CDR3 DNA follows: TGTGCCAGCAGTGCCAGGGAAGTTGCCTATGGCTACACCTTC. Protein product: CASSAREVAYGYTF. The chain employs TRBV2 and TRBJ1-2; a weak D match, TRBD1 (5 bases). The CDR3 length is 14 residues. Germline CDR1 reads SNHLY; CDR2 reads FYNNEI. V lost 4 bases to trimming and J lost 4 bases, with 13 bases between them.

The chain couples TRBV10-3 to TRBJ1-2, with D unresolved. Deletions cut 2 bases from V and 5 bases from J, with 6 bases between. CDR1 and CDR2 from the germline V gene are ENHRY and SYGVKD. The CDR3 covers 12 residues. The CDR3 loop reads CAISEQDYGYTF. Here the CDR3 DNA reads TGTGCCATCAGTGAGCAGGATTATGGCTACACCTTC.

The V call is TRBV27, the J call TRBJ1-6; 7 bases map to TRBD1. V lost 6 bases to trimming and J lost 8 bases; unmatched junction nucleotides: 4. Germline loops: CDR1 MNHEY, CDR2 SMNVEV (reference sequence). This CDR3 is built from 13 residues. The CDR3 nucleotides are TGTGCCAGCAGCGACAGGGACTATTCACCCCTCCACTTT. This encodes CASSDRDYSPLHF.

The CDR3 sequence: CASSLRTGDNEQYF. CDR3 coding DNA: TGTGCCAGCAGCTTACGCACAGGGGACAACGAGCAGTACTTC. The chain carries TRBV11-1 and TRBJ2-7, with 7 bases identical to TRBD1. V shed 2 bases and J 5 bases; nucleotides not matched to a gene: 6. CDR1 and CDR2 (germline): SGHAT, FQDESV (reference sequence). The CDR3 loop spans 14 amino acids.

In nucleotides, the CDR3 is TGTGCCATCAGTGAGTTCCAGCCGGACACCGGGGAGCTGTTTTTT. It yields the protein CAISEFQPDTGELFF. The V gene is TRBV10-3, the J gene TRBJ2-2; D not certain. Trimming pared 1 base from V and 3 bases from J, leaving 9 bases between. Germline V gene sequence: CDR1 ENHRY, CDR2 SYGVKD. The CDR3 sequence is 15 residues long.

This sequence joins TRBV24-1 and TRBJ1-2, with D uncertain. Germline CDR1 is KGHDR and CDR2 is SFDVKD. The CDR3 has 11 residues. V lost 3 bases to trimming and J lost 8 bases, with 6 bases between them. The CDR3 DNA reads TGTGCCACCAGTGATGGCAGGGGCTACACCTTC. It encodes CATSDGRGYTF.

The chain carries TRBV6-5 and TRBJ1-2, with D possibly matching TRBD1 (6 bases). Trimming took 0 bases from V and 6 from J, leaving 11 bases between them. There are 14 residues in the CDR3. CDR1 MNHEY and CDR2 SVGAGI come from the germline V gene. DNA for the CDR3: TGTGCCAGCAGTTACTCGGGGGCGCGGGATGGCTACACCTTC. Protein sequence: CASSYSGARDGYTF.

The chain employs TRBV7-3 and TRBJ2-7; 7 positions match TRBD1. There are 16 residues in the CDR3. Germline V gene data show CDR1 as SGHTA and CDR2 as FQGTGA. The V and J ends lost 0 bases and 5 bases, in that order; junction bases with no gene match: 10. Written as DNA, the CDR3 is TGTGCCAGCAGCTTAACGGTGACAGGGATTAACGACGAGCAGTACTTC. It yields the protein CASSLTVTGINDEQYF.

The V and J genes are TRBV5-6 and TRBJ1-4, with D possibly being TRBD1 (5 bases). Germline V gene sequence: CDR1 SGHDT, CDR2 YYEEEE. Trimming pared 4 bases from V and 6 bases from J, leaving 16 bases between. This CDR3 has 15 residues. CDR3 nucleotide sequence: TGTGCCAGCAGCCTGGGACCGGCGAACTATGAAAAACTGTTTTTT. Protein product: CASSLGPANYEKLFF. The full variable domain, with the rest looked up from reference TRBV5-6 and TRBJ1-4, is DAGVTQSPTHLIKTRGQQVTLRCSPKSGHDTVSWYQQALGQGPQFIFQYYEEEERQRGNFPDRFSGHQFPNYSSELNVNALLLGDSALYLCASSLGPANYEKLFFGSGTQLSVL.

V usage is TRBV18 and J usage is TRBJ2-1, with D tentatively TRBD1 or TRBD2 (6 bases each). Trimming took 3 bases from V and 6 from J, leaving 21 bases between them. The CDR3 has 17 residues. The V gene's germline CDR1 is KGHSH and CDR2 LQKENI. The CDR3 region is CASSPGGGHQAVNEQFF. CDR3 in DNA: TGTGCCAGCTCACCCGGAGGGGGACATCAAGCAGTCAATGAGCAGTTCTTC.